This T cell receptor beta chain stems from a study of blood T cell repertoires in COVID-19. At the level of the study: The United States, Italy and Spain supplied acute and convalescent COVID-19 samples. T cells, B-cell-depleted T cells, or PBMCs supplied cDNA or gDNA.

The germline V gene has CDR1 MNHNS and CDR2 SASEGT. The CDR3 contains 15 residues. Trimming cost V 2 bases and J 2 bases, with 11 bases left between them. Authors' methods: Reference gene primer amplification gave nucleated cell count estimates. Using immunoSEQ multiplex PCR, the repertoire was profiled, and TCRdb retains in-frame clones only, with some absent. V, J and clone size are those of that table, while D and trimming were read from the DNA. The sample holds 200,000 to 250,000 clones, roughly 81% seen once. The clonotype comes from a man aged 40-49 years with acute or convalescent COVID-19. Sequenced input: peripheral blood. The genes are TRBV6-1 and TRBJ2-3; a weak D match, TRBD1 (6 bases). CDR3 protein: CASSESGVPTDTQYF. As DNA, the CDR3 is TGTGCCAGCAGTGAATCAGGGGTCCCCACAGATACGCAGTATTTT.